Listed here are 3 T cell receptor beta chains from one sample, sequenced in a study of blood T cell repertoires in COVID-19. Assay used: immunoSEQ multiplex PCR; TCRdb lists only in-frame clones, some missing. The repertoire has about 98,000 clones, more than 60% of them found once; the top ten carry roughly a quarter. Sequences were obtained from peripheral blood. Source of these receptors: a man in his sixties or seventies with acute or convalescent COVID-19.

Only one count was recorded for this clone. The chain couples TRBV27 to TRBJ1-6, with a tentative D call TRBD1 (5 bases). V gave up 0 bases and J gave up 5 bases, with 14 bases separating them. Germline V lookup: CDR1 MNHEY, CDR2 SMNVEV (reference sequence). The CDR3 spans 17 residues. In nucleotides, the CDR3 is TGTGCCAGCAGTTTATCGGCGGTGACAGTCAATAATTCACCCCTCCACTTT. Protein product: CASSLSAVTVNNSPLHF.

CDR3 residues: CASSATTGWGSTQYF. The CDR3 DNA sequence: TGTGCCAGCAGTGCCACGACAGGGTGGGGGAGTACCCAGTACTTC. J is TRBJ2-5 and V is TRBV25-1; 7 nucleotides match TRBD1. This CDR3 comprises 15 residues. Germline CDR1 MGHDK, CDR2 SYGVNS. The V segment lost 4 bases and the J segment 8 bases; nucleotides outside the gene matches: 13.

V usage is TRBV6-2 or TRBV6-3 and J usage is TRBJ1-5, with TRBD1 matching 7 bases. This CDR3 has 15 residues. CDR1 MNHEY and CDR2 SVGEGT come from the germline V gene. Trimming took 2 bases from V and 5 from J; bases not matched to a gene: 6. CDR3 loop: CASSYTGQTYQPQHF. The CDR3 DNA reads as TGTGCCAGCAGTTACACGGGACAGACTTATCAGCCCCAGCATTTT.